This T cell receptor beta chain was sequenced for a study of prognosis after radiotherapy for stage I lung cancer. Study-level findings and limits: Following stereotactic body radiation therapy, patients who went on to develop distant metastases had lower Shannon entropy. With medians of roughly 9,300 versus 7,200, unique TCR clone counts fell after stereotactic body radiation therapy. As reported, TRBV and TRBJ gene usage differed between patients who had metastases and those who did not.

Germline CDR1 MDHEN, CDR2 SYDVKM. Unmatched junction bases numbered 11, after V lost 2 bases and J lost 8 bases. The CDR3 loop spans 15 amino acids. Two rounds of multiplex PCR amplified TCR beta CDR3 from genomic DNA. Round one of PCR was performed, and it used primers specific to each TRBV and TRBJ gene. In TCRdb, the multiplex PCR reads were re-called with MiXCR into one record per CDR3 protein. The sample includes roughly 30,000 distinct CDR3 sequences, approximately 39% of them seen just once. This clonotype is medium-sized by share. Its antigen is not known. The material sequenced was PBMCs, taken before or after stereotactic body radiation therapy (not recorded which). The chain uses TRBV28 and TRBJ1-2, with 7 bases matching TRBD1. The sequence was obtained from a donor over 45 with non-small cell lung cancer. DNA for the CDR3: TGTGCCAGCAGTTTAGGGGGACAGAATCAACAGGGCTACACCTTC. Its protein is CASSLGGQNQQGYTF.